Listed below are T cell receptor beta chains from one sample, sequenced in a study of OX40 agonist ivuxolimab in advanced cancers. Produced via immunoSEQ multiplex PCR; TCRdb's table is partial and in-frame only. The sample has roughly 89,000 clones, about 86% seen once. This material consisted of CD4+ or CD8+ T cells sorted from blood, taken in a trial of the OX40 agonist ivuxolimab. The receptor set was obtained from an adult with an advanced solid tumor such as melanoma, head and neck, liver or kidney cancer. The CDR3 runs from the conserved cysteine through the conserved F or W. Fields, in order: V gene, J gene, clone size, D gene, CDR3 protein, CDR3 DNA. D genes are given only for firm matches. Clone size, where shown, is once, few, many, or a class for clones that have expanded.

v_gene: TRBV4-3; j_gene: TRBJ1-2; abundance: NA; d_gene: NA; CDR3aa: CASSQGGRGYGYTF; CDR3nt: TGCGCCAGCAGCCAAGGAGGTCGGGGGTATGGCTACACCTTC
v_gene: TRBV15; j_gene: TRBJ2-7; abundance: NA; d_gene: TRBD2; CDR3aa: CATSREGGSYEQYF; CDR3nt: TGTGCCACCAGCAGAGAGGGGGGGTCCTACGAGCAGTACTTC
v_gene: TRBV5-4; j_gene: TRBJ2-2; abundance: NA; d_gene: TRBD2; CDR3aa: CASRLAGTNTGELFF; CDR3nt: TGTGCCAGCCGACTAGCGGGTACAAACACCGGGGAGCTGTTTTTT
v_gene: TRBV6-1; j_gene: TRBJ1-1; abundance: NA; d_gene: NA; CDR3aa: CASSEAFIDLEAFF; CDR3nt: TGTGCCAGCAGTGAAGCTTTCATCGACCTCGAAGCTTTCTTT
v_gene: TRBV6-5; j_gene: TRBJ1-5; abundance: NA; d_gene: NA; CDR3aa: CASSTGNNQPQHF; CDR3nt: TGTGCCAGCAGTACAGGGAACAATCAGCCCCAGCATTTT
v_gene: TRBV5-5; j_gene: TRBJ1-2; abundance: NA; d_gene: NA; CDR3aa: CASSLALINLLWGYTF; CDR3nt: TGTGCCAGCAGCTTGGCCCTTATAAATCTCCTTTGGGGCTACACCTTC
v_gene: TRBV5-6; j_gene: TRBJ2-5; abundance: NA; d_gene: NA; CDR3aa: CASSETGRLQETQYF; CDR3nt: TGTGCCAGCAGTGAGACAGGGAGGCTCCAAGAGACCCAGTACTTC
v_gene: TRBV5-1; j_gene: TRBJ1-3; abundance: NA; d_gene: NA; CDR3aa: CASSLAPGLSGNTIYF; CDR3nt: TGCGCCAGCAGCTTGGCCCCAGGCCTCTCTGGAAACACCATATATTTT
v_gene: TRBV18; j_gene: TRBJ2-3; abundance: NA; d_gene: TRBD2; CDR3aa: CASSPSAGGLTDTQYF; CDR3nt: TGTGCCAGCTCACCTTCCGCGGGAGGTTTGACAGATACGCAGTATTTT
v_gene: TRBV4-1; j_gene: TRBJ2-7; abundance: NA; d_gene: TRBD1; CDR3aa: CASSQNGAMGQNYEQYF; CDR3nt: TGCGCCAGCAGCCAGAATGGGGCTATGGGACAGAACTACGAGCAGTACTTC
v_gene: TRBV2; j_gene: TRBJ2-3; abundance: once; d_gene: NA; CDR3aa: CASSEDTQYF; CDR3nt: TGTGCCAGCAGTGAAGATACGCAGTATTTT
v_gene: TRBV7-2; j_gene: TRBJ1-3; abundance: NA; d_gene: NA; CDR3aa: CASSLVTSGNTIYF; CDR3nt: TGTGCCAGCAGCTTAGTGACCTCTGGAAACACCATATATTTT
v_gene: TRBV18; j_gene: TRBJ1-4; abundance: NA; d_gene: NA; CDR3aa: CASSPQPGEKLFF; CDR3nt: TGTGCCAGCTCACCCCAGCCGGGTGAAAAACTGTTTTTT
v_gene: TRBV7-2; j_gene: TRBJ2-3; abundance: NA; d_gene: TRBD1; CDR3aa: CASSLAGGATDTQYF; CDR3nt: TGTGCCAGCAGCTTAGCAGGGGGCGCGACAGATACGCAGTATTTT
v_gene: TRBV6-6; j_gene: TRBJ2-1; abundance: NA; d_gene: NA; CDR3aa: CASSYNPGHLYNEQFF; CDR3nt: TGTGCCAGCAGTTACAATCCGGGACACCTGTACAATGAGCAGTTCTTC
v_gene: TRBV7-9; j_gene: TRBJ1-1; abundance: once; d_gene: NA; CDR3aa: CASSQQQGGEAFF; CDR3nt: TGTGCCAGCAGCCAGCAACAGGGTGGTGAAGCTTTCTTT
v_gene: TRBV30; j_gene: TRBJ1-5; abundance: NA; d_gene: NA; CDR3aa: CAWEGGSNQPQHF; CDR3nt: TGTGCCTGGGAGGGGGGGAGCAATCAGCCCCAGCATTTT
v_gene: TRBV7-6; j_gene: TRBJ2-7; abundance: NA; d_gene: NA; CDR3aa: CASSLGQTPSYEQYF; CDR3nt: TGTGCCAGCAGCTTAGGTCAGACCCCGTCCTACGAGCAGTACTTC
v_gene: TRBV11-2; j_gene: TRBJ1-1; abundance: few; d_gene: NA; CDR3aa: CASGGRLNTEAFF; CDR3nt: TGTGCCAGCGGGGGTCGGCTGAACACTGAAGCTTTCTTT
v_gene: TRBV11-2; j_gene: TRBJ1-1; abundance: NA; d_gene: NA; CDR3aa: CASSLGTTEAFF; CDR3nt: TGTGCCAGCAGCTTAGGGACCACTGAAGCTTTCTTT
v_gene: TRBV5-1; j_gene: TRBJ1-4; abundance: NA; d_gene: NA; CDR3aa: CASSLSGVDEKLFF; CDR3nt: TGCGCCAGCAGCTTGTCAGGGGTGGATGAAAAACTGTTTTTT
v_gene: TRBV6-6; j_gene: TRBJ2-1; abundance: NA; d_gene: NA; CDR3aa: CASIGGAPDEQFF; CDR3nt: TGTGCCAGCATCGGCGGCGCACCGGATGAGCAGTTCTTC
v_gene: TRBV5-6; j_gene: TRBJ1-2; abundance: NA; d_gene: NA; CDR3aa: CASSLALGGYTF; CDR3nt: TGTGCCAGCAGCTTGGCCCTAGGGGGCTACACCTTC
v_gene: TRBV7-9; j_gene: TRBJ1-1; abundance: NA; d_gene: TRBD1; CDR3aa: CASSVGGMGQVAFF; CDR3nt: TGTGCCAGCAGCGTCGGGGGAATGGGACAGGTGGCTTTCTTT
v_gene: TRBV9; j_gene: TRBJ2-7; abundance: NA; d_gene: TRBD2; CDR3aa: CASSVDLASGGNEQYF; CDR3nt: TGTGCCAGCAGCGTAGACTTGGCTAGCGGGGGCAACGAGCAGTACTTC
v_gene: TRBV27; j_gene: TRBJ1-4; abundance: NA; d_gene: NA; CDR3aa: CASSFWDGKLFF; CDR3nt: TGTGCCAGCAGTTTTTGGGACGGGAAACTGTTTTTT
v_gene: TRBV30; j_gene: TRBJ1-6; abundance: NA; d_gene: NA; CDR3aa: CAWSVGGGDNSPLHF; CDR3nt: TGTGCCTGGAGTGTAGGTGGGGGAGACAATTCACCCCTCCACTTT
v_gene: TRBV7-2; j_gene: TRBJ2-2; abundance: NA; d_gene: TRBD1; CDR3aa: CASSFLQGAGELFF; CDR3nt: TGTGCCAGCAGCTTCCTCCAGGGGGCCGGGGAGCTGTTTTTT
v_gene: TRBV28; j_gene: TRBJ1-6; abundance: NA; d_gene: TRBD1; CDR3aa: CASSTPDRGLSSPLHF; CDR3nt: TGTGCCAGCAGTACCCCAGACAGGGGGTTAAGTTCACCCCTCCACTTT
v_gene: TRBV5-1; j_gene: TRBJ1-3; abundance: NA; d_gene: NA; CDR3aa: CASSLDTFSGNTIYF; CDR3nt: TGCGCCAGCAGCTTGGACACATTCTCTGGAAACACCATATATTTT
v_gene: TRBV5-1; j_gene: TRBJ1-2; abundance: NA; d_gene: NA; CDR3aa: CASSLGADYGYTF; CDR3nt: TGCGCCAGCAGCTTGGGGGCAGACTATGGCTACACCTTC
v_gene: TRBV5-4; j_gene: TRBJ1-1; abundance: NA; d_gene: NA; CDR3aa: CASSLGFEVNTEAFF; CDR3nt: TGTGCCAGCAGCCTGGGGTTTGAAGTGAACACTGAAGCTTTCTTT
v_gene: TRBV5-6; j_gene: TRBJ1-1; abundance: NA; d_gene: NA; CDR3aa: CASSLSRTNTEAFF; CDR3nt: TGTGCCAGCAGCCTCAGCAGGACGAACACTGAAGCTTTCTTT
v_gene: TRBV18; j_gene: TRBJ2-5; abundance: NA; d_gene: TRBD2; CDR3aa: CASSPGVAAGRETQYF; CDR3nt: TGTGCCAGCTCACCCGGCGTCGCAGCGGGAAGAGAGACCCAGTACTTC
v_gene: TRBV20-1; j_gene: TRBJ1-1; abundance: NA; d_gene: NA; CDR3aa: CSARDGWDPVF; CDR3nt: TGCAGTGCTAGAGATGGGTGGGACCCCGTCTTT
v_gene: TRBV18; j_gene: TRBJ1-2; abundance: NA; d_gene: NA; CDR3aa: CASSDSIYYGYTF; CDR3nt: TGTGCCAGCTCGGACAGTATTTACTATGGCTACACCTTC
v_gene: TRBV2; j_gene: TRBJ2-4; abundance: NA; d_gene: TRBD1; CDR3aa: CASSESRTGDYVKNIQYF; CDR3nt: TGTGCCAGCAGTGAATCCCGGACAGGGGACTACGTTAAAAACATTCAGTACTTC
v_gene: TRBV7-2; j_gene: TRBJ2-5; abundance: NA; d_gene: NA; CDR3aa: CASSRGTQETQYF; CDR3nt: TGTGCCAGCAGCCGCGGGACCCAAGAGACCCAGTACTTC